What follows describes a single T cell receptor beta chain. The data stem from a study of T cell repertoires in aging, cancer and after chemotherapy. Study in general: Donors were grouped into six age bands spanning 30 or younger through 70 or older.

Germline V gene sequence: CDR1 MNHEY, CDR2 SMNVEV (reference sequence). This CDR3 comprises 17 residues. V trimming: 2 bases; J trimming: 1 base; junction bases outside the gene matches: 6. Rearranged V-D-J TRB sequences were amplified with a mixed TRB-A/B primer pool. TCRdb reprocessed the multiplex PCR reads with MiXCR, giving one entry per CDR3 protein. There are fewer than 20,000 distinct CDR3 sequences in the sample; over 45% occur only once, and more than 9% lies in the top ten. The template was genomic DNA from peripheral blood, not RNA. Material for sequencing was blood. This rearrangement joins TRBV27 to TRBJ2-7, with TRBD2 matching 12 bases. The TCR sequence derives from a human donor in good health. The CDR3 spells CASSLLAGGRSSYEQYF. CDR3 nucleotides: TGTGCCAGCAGTTTACTAGCGGGAGGGCGATCTTCCTACGAGCAGTACTTC.